This T cell receptor (beta chain) was profiled in a study of T-cell memory formation after mild COVID-19. Across the study: In these data, TCR clusters were largely donor specific. Findings of the study overall: Some clones that responded were present in memory (sampled pre-infection), which suggests cross-reactive memory joined. Clones that got smaller from day 15 to 85 had even CD4/CD8, while clones growing later tipped toward CD4+.

Germline V gene lookup returns CDR1 LNHDA and CDR2 SQIVND (reference sequence). The germline V and J ends were trimmed by 2 bases and 4 bases, with 8 bases remaining between them. CDR3 size: 13 residues. 5'RACE with constant-segment primers yielded barcoded, UMI-tagged TCR alpha and TCR beta cDNA libraries. A single record per CDR3 protein comes from TCRdb applying MiXCR to the 5' RACE reads. The sample consists of hundreds of thousands of distinct CDR3 sequences, about 16% of them appearing once. Notes on this clonotype: Its antigen is not identified.

The receptor's source is a man younger than 35 who had mild COVID-19 (a few samples of this study predate the infection). Cell type and time point are not known. The rearrangement links TRBV19 to TRBJ1-2; D remains unclear. Specimen: PBMCs or a T cell subset sorted from them (not recorded which). The CDR3 here is CASSILDTYGYTF. The CDR3 DNA reads TGTGCCAGTAGTATACTCGACACCTATGGCTACACCTTC.